This T cell receptor (beta chain) was recovered during a study of regulatory T cells. This clone has a handful of counts. Its antigen remains unknown. Patients aged 2 to 39 years had fewer naive T cells. Sorting split CD4+ cells into CD25-high CD127-low Tregs and CD25-low CD127-high conventional T cells. V lost 4 bases and J 4 bases, leaving 13 bases between the germline ends. CDR1 SQVTM and CDR2 ANQGSEA come from the germline V gene. There are 13 residues in the CDR3. Primers: 52 TRBV forward and 13 TRBJ reverse. Libraries were prepared by immunoSEQ multiplex PCR; TCRdb keeps only in-frame clonotypes and omits some of them. The sample lists tens of thousands of clones; 85% to 95% were seen once. Study-wide points: Hydrophobic residues at CDR3 positions 6 and 7 were enriched in conventional CD4+ T cells of CD3G-deficient patients. Patient repertoires had restricted TRB V-J pairs and skewed V and J usage, most in Tregs.

This sequence was found in a person between 18 and 35 years old with CD3G deficiency. The chain carries TRBV29-1 and TRBJ1-2; D ambiguous. The sample comprised conventional CD4+ T cells sorted from blood. The DNA for the CDR3 is TGCAGCGTTGCAGTATTAGGCAGCTATGGCTACACCTTC. Protein product: CSVAVLGSYGYTF.